The rows below give T cell receptor beta chains drawn from one sample of a study of blood T cell repertoires in COVID-19. Using immunoSEQ multiplex PCR, the repertoire was profiled, and TCRdb retains in-frame clones only, with some absent. The sample has around 230,000 clones, approximately 90% seen once; the top ten hold just over 7%. Sequencing input: peripheral blood. Source of these receptors: a man aged 60-69 years who had recovered from COVID-19. Each CDR3 is given with its conserved first and last residue. The D gene is left open where the match is weak. A row's size may be missing; if present it is once, few, many or a size class.

TRBJ1-4,-,TRBV24-1,-,TGTGCCACCAGTGACTCCCGGGGGTCCGGTGAAAAACTGTTTTTT,CATSDSRGSGEKLFF
TRBJ2-2,-,TRBV2,TRBD1,TGTGCCAGCAGTAAGAACAGGGGTCTACTCGGGGAGCTGTTTTTT,CASSKNRGLLGELFF
TRBJ1-3,-,TRBV7-9,TRBD1,TGTGCCAGCAGGTTTACGACAGGGAGGACCGGAAACACCATATATTTT,CASRFTTGRTGNTIYF
TRBJ1-1,-,TRBV6-5,TRBD1,TGTGCCAGCAGTTACTCTTACAGGGGTAACACTGAAGCTTTCTTT,CASSYSYRGNTEAFF
TRBJ1-2,-,TRBV6-5,-,TGTGCCAGCAGGGCTGGGGGGAGTAGCTATGGCTACACCTTC,CASRAGGSSYGYTF
TRBJ1-2,-,TRBV7-8,TRBD1,TGTGCCAGCAGCAACCGACAGGGGATGCGTGGCTACACCTTC,CASSNRQGMRGYTF
TRBJ2-7,-,TRBV6-5,TRBD1,TGTGCCAGCACCCGGACAGGGGGCGGCGAGCAATACTTC,CASTRTGGGEQYF
TRBJ1-2,-,TRBV7-6,-,TGTGCCAGCAGCCCCCAGGCCCCCGGCAGGGTACACTATGGCTACACCTTC,CASSPQAPGRVHYGYTF
TRBJ2-1,few,TRBV2,TRBD2,TGTGCCAGCAGTCCGCGAAGCGGGGGTCAAGGGGACAATGAGCAGTTCTTC,CASSPRSGGQGDNEQFF
TRBJ2-7,-,TRBV6-5,TRBD1,TGTGCCAGCAGACCCCTCCGGACAGGAACCTACGAGCAGTACTTC,CASRPLRTGTYEQYF
TRBJ2-6,-,TRBV2,TRBD1,TGTGCCAGCAGCCCGACAGGGATACTAGGGGCCAACGTCCTGACTTTC,CASSPTGILGANVLTF
TRBJ2-7,-,TRBV15,TRBD1,TGTGCCACCAGCAGAGCCAGGACAGGGGCCGCGACCGAGCAGTACTTC,CATSRARTGAATEQYF
TRBJ2-2,-,TRBV21-1,-,TGTGCCAGCAGCAAGGTAGGGGAGGGAGAGAACAGGGCTAACACCGGGGAGCTGTTTTTT,CASSKVGEGENRANTGELFF
TRBJ1-1,few,TRBV30,-,TGTGCCTGGAGTGCTACTTTGAACACTGAAGCTTTCTTT,CAWSATLNTEAFF
TRBJ2-2,-,TRBV6-5,TRBD1,TGTGCCAGCAGCCCGGGACAGGGGACCGGGGAGCTGTTTTTT,CASSPGQGTGELFF
TRBJ2-5,-,TRBV10-1,-,TGCGCCAGCAGTGACTGGAGGGGTCGGGAGACCCAGTACTTC,CASSDWRGRETQYF
TRBJ1-1,-,TRBV5-6,-,TGTGCCAGCAGCTTGTATTCTGAAGCTTTCTTT,CASSLYSEAFF
TRBJ1-5,-,TRBV12-5,TRBD1,TGTGCTAGTGGTTTGCCCGGGACAGCTATTTGGCAGCCCCAGCATTTT,CASGLPGTAIWQPQHF
TRBJ2-5,few,TRBV30,TRBD2,TGTGCCTACTCACTAGCGTTGAGCGAGACCCAGTACTTC,CAYSLALSETQYF
TRBJ2-1,-,TRBV4-2,-,TGTGCCAGCAGCCCCATAGGGGGTAGCTCCTACAATGAGCAGTTCTTC,CASSPIGGSSYNEQFF
TRBJ2-3,-,TRBV27,TRBD2,TGTGCCAGCAGTTCCCCTAAACTAGCGGGCTACACAGATACGCAGTATTTT,CASSSPKLAGYTDTQYF
TRBJ1-2,few,TRBV19,TRBD1,TGTGCCAGTAGGAAAACAGGGGGCGCGTATAACTATGGCTACACCTTC,CASRKTGGAYNYGYTF
TRBJ1-6,-,TRBV9,-,TGTGCCAGCAGCCAATACGGGTCACCCCTCCACTTT,CASSQYGSPLHF
TRBJ1-5,-,TRBV30,-,TGTGCCTGGAGTCCGACTAAATTAGATCAGCCCCAGCATTTT,CAWSPTKLDQPQHF
TRBJ2-3,-,TRBV5-4,-,TGTGCCAGCAACCTCGGACCTCATAGGGGTAATACGCAGTATTTT,CASNLGPHRGNTQYF
TRBJ1-2,-,TRBV12-3/TRBV12-4,-,TGTGCCAGCAGTCCCGGCGGGGGCTATGGCTACACCTTC,CASSPGGGYGYTF
TRBJ1-1,-,TRBV12-3/TRBV12-4,-,TGTGCCAGCAGTTTAAGGGGGAACACTGAAGCTTTCTTT,CASSLRGNTEAFF
TRBJ1-3,-,TRBV7-9,TRBD1,TGTGCCAGCAGCTTAGCGCTGTCAGGGGGTTCTGGAAACACCATATATTTT,CASSLALSGGSGNTIYF
TRBJ2-1,once,TRBV3-1/TRBV3-2,-,TGTGCCAGCAGCCAAGGGGTAAGCGAGGTCAACAATGAGCAGTTCTTC,CASSQGVSEVNNEQFF
TRBJ1-2,-,TRBV6-5,-,TGTGCCAGCAGCTTATATGGCTACACCTTC,CASSLYGYTF
TRBJ2-3,-,TRBV6-5,-,TGTGCCAGCAGGCCGTACGGACTTAGCACAGATACGCAGTATTTT,CASRPYGLSTDTQYF
TRBJ2-2,-,TRBV6-6,TRBD1,TGTGCCAGCAGTAAGGACAGGGGGGACACCGGGGAGCTGTTTTTT,CASSKDRGDTGELFF
TRBJ2-5,-,TRBV14,TRBD2,TGTGCCAGCACCCGGAGCGGGGCAGAAGAGACCCAGTACTTC,CASTRSGAEETQYF
TRBJ2-6,-,TRBV7-6,TRBD1,TGTGCCAGCAGTTTCCGCGGCACAGGGGGCCCCTCTGGGGCCAACGTCCTGACTTTC,CASSFRGTGGPSGANVLTF
TRBJ2-1,-,TRBV6-5,-,TGTGCCAGCAGCTACACCGGGGGTGAGCAGTTCTTC,CASSYTGGEQFF
TRBJ1-1,many,TRBV12-5,-,TGTGCTAGTGGAACAGGGATTATGAACACTGAAGCTTTCTTT,CASGTGIMNTEAFF
TRBJ2-1,-,TRBV18,-,TGTGCCAGCTCACCCCAGGGGCACTCCAATGAGCAGTTCTTC,CASSPQGHSNEQFF
TRBJ2-3,-,TRBV5-1,TRBD2,TGCGCCAGCAGCAGGACTAGCGGTGCCTCCTCCACAGATACGCAGTATTTT,CASSRTSGASSTDTQYF